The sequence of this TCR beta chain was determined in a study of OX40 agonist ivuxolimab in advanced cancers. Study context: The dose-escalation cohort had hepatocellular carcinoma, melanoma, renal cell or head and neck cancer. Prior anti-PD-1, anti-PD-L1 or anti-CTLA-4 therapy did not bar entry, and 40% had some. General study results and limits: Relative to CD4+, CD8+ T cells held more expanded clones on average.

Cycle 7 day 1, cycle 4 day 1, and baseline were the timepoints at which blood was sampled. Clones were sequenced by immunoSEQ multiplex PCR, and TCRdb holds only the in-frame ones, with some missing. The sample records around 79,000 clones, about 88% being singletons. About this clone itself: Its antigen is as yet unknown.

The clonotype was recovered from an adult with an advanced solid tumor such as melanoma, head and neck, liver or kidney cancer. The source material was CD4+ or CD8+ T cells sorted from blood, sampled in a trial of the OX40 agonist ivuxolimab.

In DNA form, the CDR3 reads TGTGCCAGTAGTATAGTTATGAAAGGAGGGAGCACAGATACGCAGTATTTT. Protein: CASSIVMKGGSTDTQYF. The chain recombines TRBV19 with TRBJ2-3, with TRBD2 as a possible D gene (6 bases). The CDR3 has 17 residues. V was cut by 1 base and J by 0 bases, with 14 bases left in between. The germline V gene encodes CDR1 LNHDA and CDR2 SQIVND (reference sequence).